Below, 25 T cell receptor beta chains from the same sample are listed, as sequenced in a study of radiotherapy plus CTLA-4 blockade in lung cancer. The repertoire was sequenced with immunoSEQ multiplex PCR; TCRdb's copy has only in-frame clones and lacks some. The table lists 40,000 to 45,000 clones, about 70% of them singletons. The input for sequencing was peripheral blood, taken from a patient treated with radiotherapy plus ipilimumab. All receptors derive from a human donor with non-small cell lung cancer who had a partial response to radiotherapy plus ipilimumab.

The chain joins TRBV5-1 to TRBJ1-1; D not certain. CDR3 size: 15 residues. Trimming cost V 3 bases and J 0 bases, with 12 bases left between them. In germline, CDR1 is SGHRS, CDR2 YFSETQ. CDR3 loop: CASSSDAGMNTEAFF. The CDR3 region has the DNA TGCGCCAGCAGCTCGGACGCGGGAATGAACACTGAAGCTTTCTTT. Full variable domain (outside the CDR3, taken from reference TRBV5-1 and TRBJ1-1): KAGVTQTPRYLIKTRGQQVTLSCSPISGHRSVSWYQQTPGQGLQFLFEYFSETQRNKGNFPGRFSGRQFSNSRSEMNVSTLELGDSALYLCASSSDAGMNTEAFFGQGTRLTVV.

This clone has more than one count but fewer than ten. V usage is TRBV18 and J usage is TRBJ1-4; D is ambiguous. Per germline, CDR1 KGHSH and CDR2 LQKENI. The CDR3 runs 13 residues. Trimming shortened V by 4 bases and J by 5 bases, and 8 bases separated the two germline ends. In nucleotides, the CDR3 is TGTGCCAGCTCACGGGCTGTAAATGAAAAACTGTTTTTT. Translated: CASSRAVNEKLFF.

This rearrangement joins TRBV4-2 to TRBJ2-7; 9 nucleotides agree with TRBD1. The CDR3 is made up of 16 amino acids. V was pared by 4 bases and J by 3 bases, with 10 bases of the junction left unmatched. The germline gives CDR1 LGHNA, CDR2 YNFKEQ. The CDR3 DNA reads TGTGCCAGCAGCCGGACAGGGGCTGACCAACTCTACGAGCAGTACTTC. Its protein product is CASSRTGADQLYEQYF.

This clone appeared once. V and J are TRBV2 and TRBJ2-6; D possibly corresponds to TRBD1 (6 bases). V shed 6 bases and J shed 2 bases, with 8 bases lying between them. The germline V gene encodes CDR1 SNHLY and CDR2 FYNNEI. The CDR3 runs to 14 residues. This chain's CDR3 is CASSPGAGANVLTF. The CDR3 DNA reads as TGTGCCAGCAGCCCAGGGGCTGGGGCCAACGTCCTGACTTTC.

The chain combines TRBV19 with TRBJ2-7, with TRBD2 as a possible D gene (6 bases). V lost 2 bases, J lost 6 bases, and 14 bases lay in between. Germline V gene data show CDR1 as LNHDA and CDR2 as SQIVND (reference sequence). CDR3 size: 14 residues. CDR3 residues: CASSIRSGSGEQYF. In DNA form, the CDR3 reads TGTGCCAGTAGTATACGTAGCGGCTCGGGCGAGCAGTACTTC. The entire variable domain, with the rest obtained from reference TRBV19 and TRBJ2-7, is as follows: DGGITQSPKYLFRKEGQNVTLSCEQNLNHDAMYWYRQDPGQGLRLIYYSQIVNDFQKGDIAEGYSVSREKKESFPLTVTSAQKNPTAFYLCASSIRSGSGEQYFGPGTRLTVT.

The chain recombines TRBV18 with TRBJ1-2; 8 nucleotides line up with TRBD1. Germline values: CDR1 KGHSH, CDR2 LQKENI. The trim removed 3 bases at V and 3 bases at J, leaving 6 bases unmatched. This CDR3 comprises 15 residues. Here the CDR3 reads CASSPSQGGDYGYTF. CDR3 DNA sequence: TGTGCCAGCTCACCCTCACAGGGGGGCGACTATGGCTACACCTTC. The full variable domain, completed using reference TRBV18 and TRBJ1-2, is NAGVMQNPRHLVRRRGQEARLRCSPMKGHSHVYWYRQLPEEGLKFMVYLQKENIIDESGMPKERFSAEFPKEGPSILRIQQVVRGDSAAYFCASSPSQGGDYGYTFGSGTRLTVV.

This clone was detected ten times or more. Other DNA sequences within the sample encode an identical CDR3. The chain has TRBV7-8 and TRBJ2-7, with D perhaps matching TRBD2 (5 bases). The CDR3 consists of 12 residues. The germline V gene encodes CDR1 SGHVS and CDR2 FQNEAQ. V was clipped by 5 bases and J by 6 bases, with 11 bases between them. This CDR3 reads CASSLARGEQYF. CDR3 DNA: TGTGCCAGCAGCCTTGCACGGGGCGAGCAGTACTTC.

This chain uses TRBV5-4 with TRBJ2-3; 13 bases fit TRBD2. In germline, CDR1 is SGHNT, CDR2 YYREEE (reference sequence). CDR3 length equals 15 residues. The V segment lost 4 bases and the J segment 5 bases; nucleotides outside the gene matches: 4. The CDR3 reads CASSRTSGGGDTQYF. Written as DNA, the CDR3 is TGTGCCAGCAGCCGGACTAGCGGGGGAGGAGATACGCAGTATTTT.

V and J are TRBV6-5 and TRBJ2-3, with D possibly matching TRBD1 (6 bases). The CDR3 is 12 residues long. Trimming cost V 7 bases and J 7 bases, with 12 bases left between them. The germline gives CDR1 MNHEY, CDR2 SVGAGI. The CDR3 is CASKAGEYTQYF. In DNA, the CDR3 is TGTGCCAGCAAAGCAGGGGAATATACGCAGTATTTT.

A single count supports this clone. The V gene is TRBV13, the J gene TRBJ2-5; 13 nucleotides line up with TRBD2. V lost 4 bases to trimming and J lost 2 bases; unmatched junction nucleotides: 4. The germline V gene has CDR1 PRHDT and CDR2 FYEKMQ (reference sequence). The CDR3 runs 16 residues. CDR3 bases: TGTGCCAGCAGCTCCCGACTAGCGGGAGGTCAAGAGACCCAGTACTTC. Encoded protein: CASSSRLAGGQETQYF.

The rearrangement joins TRBV10-3 to TRBJ1-1, with D possibly TRBD1 on 5 matching bases. Trimming took off 0 bases at V and 6 bases at J, with 11 bases between the two ends. Germline V CDR1 and CDR2: ENHRY, SYGVKD. The CDR3 sequence is 14 residues long. The CDR3 protein is CAISESGGTAEAFF. The CDR3 nucleotides are TGTGCCATCAGTGAGTCGGGGGGAACGGCTGAAGCTTTCTTT.

The chain joins TRBV19 to TRBJ2-5; D perhaps matches TRBD2 (7 bases). The CDR3 runs to 15 residues. Trimming cost V 3 bases and J 1 base, with 12 bases left between them. Germline loops: CDR1 LNHDA, CDR2 SQIVND (reference sequence). The CDR3 is CASSMPRGPQETQYF. CDR3 DNA sequence: TGTGCCAGTAGTATGCCGCGGGGGCCCCAAGAGACCCAGTACTTC. The whole variable domain, remainder taken from reference TRBV19 and TRBJ2-5, is DGGITQSPKYLFRKEGQNVTLSCEQNLNHDAMYWYRQDPGQGLRLIYYSQIVNDFQKGDIAEGYSVSREKKESFPLTVTSAQKNPTAFYLCASSMPRGPQETQYFGPGTRLLVL.

The genes are TRBV5-4 and TRBJ2-2, with a possible D match to TRBD2 (6 bases). Germline CDR1 is SGHNT and CDR2 is YYREEE (reference sequence). Trimming removed 6 bases at V and 5 bases at J, with 20 bases between. The CDR3 loop spans 16 amino acids. The CDR3 sequence: CASTPTGPGGTGELFF. CDR3 sequence (DNA): TGTGCCAGCACCCCCACCGGGCCCGGAGGGACCGGGGAGCTGTTTTTT.

The chain employs TRBV7-6 and TRBJ2-2; 15 bases match TRBD2. V was clipped by 5 bases and J by 4 bases; unmatched bases: 5. Germline assignment: CDR1 SGHVS and CDR2 FNYEAQ. The CDR3 is made up of 17 amino acids. The CDR3, as DNA: TGTGCCAGCAGCGGACTAGCGGGGGGGCAGAGCACCGGGGAGCTGTTTTTT. Residues: CASSGLAGGQSTGELFF.

The rearrangement uses TRBV18 and TRBJ2-1; 9 bases are a match to TRBD1. There are 17 residues in the CDR3. The germline V gene has CDR1 KGHSH and CDR2 LQKENI. Unmatched junction bases numbered 11, after V lost 3 bases and J lost 5 bases. In DNA form, the CDR3 reads TGTGCCAGCTCACCCATGAGGGGACAGGGAGGGAACAATGAGCAGTTCTTC. It is translated as CASSPMRGQGGNNEQFF.

The V call is TRBV4-1, the J call TRBJ2-1; 8 bases align to TRBD2. Germline V gives CDR1 MGHRA, CDR2 YSYEKL. V shed 1 base, J shed 0 bases, and the junction held 5 bases outside the gene matches. The length of the CDR3 is 17 residues. The CDR3 DNA follows: TGCGCCAGCAGCCAAGGCTCGAGCGGGAGCTCCTACAATGAGCAGTTCTTC. Encoded protein: CASSQGSSGSSYNEQFF.

J is TRBJ2-5 and V is TRBV5-1; the match to TRBD2 covers 14 bases. The end of the DNA is better explained by TRBJ2-7, so the J call may be wrong. CDR1 and CDR2 (germline): SGHRS, YFSETQ. This CDR3 is 18 amino acids long. The CDR3 sequence is CASSRGTSGSRSSYEQYF. The CDR3 bases are TGCGCCAGCAGTCGAGGGACTAGCGGGAGTCGATCCTCCTACGAGCAGTACTTC.

The genes are TRBV7-9 and TRBJ2-3, with a possible D match to TRBD1 (5 bases). The germline V and J ends were trimmed by 3 bases and 1 base, with 11 bases remaining between them. CDR1 is SEHNR, CDR2 FQNEAQ, per germline (reference sequence). The CDR3 spans 15 residues. CDR3 nucleotides: TGTGCCAGCAGCTTTGGGGCCGACCGCACAGATACGCAGTATTTT. Residues: CASSFGADRTDTQYF. Full variable domain (remainder filled in from reference TRBV7-9 and TRBJ2-3): DTGVSQNPRHKITKRGQNVTFRCDPISEHNRLYWYRQTLGQGPEFLTYFQNEAQLEKSRLLSDRFSAERPKGSFSTLEIQRTEQGDSAMYLCASSFGADRTDTQYFGPGTRLTVL.

The chain links TRBV4-2 to TRBJ1-2; 12 positions match TRBD1. Trimming took 2 bases from V and 8 from J; bases not matched to a gene: 12. The germline V gene encodes CDR1 LGHNA and CDR2 YNFKEQ. This CDR3 is built from 17 residues. CDR3 coding DNA: TGTGCCAGCAGCCAAAAATTCCGGGACAGGGGGCTGGTCGGCTACACCTTC. Translating gives CASSQKFRDRGLVGYTF.

The table lists this clone with a few counts. The chain combines TRBV30 with TRBJ2-2; D perhaps matches TRBD2 (5 bases). The V gene lost 4 bases and the J gene lost 8 bases, with 11 bases spanning the gap. Germline V gene data show CDR1 as GTSNPN and CDR2 as SVGIG (reference sequence). This CDR3 comprises 12 residues. This CDR3 is CAWNGGGGELFF. The CDR3 DNA is TGTGCCTGGAACGGCGGAGGAGGGGAGCTGTTTTTT.

The chain is built from TRBV4-2 and TRBJ1-2; 7 nucleotides match TRBD1. The V segment lost 5 bases and the J segment 2 bases; nucleotides outside the gene matches: 5. The CDR3 length is 14 residues. Germline V gene sequence: CDR1 LGHNA, CDR2 YNFKEQ. The CDR3 region has the DNA TGTGCCAGCAGCTCCCTAGGGGGCAACTATGGCTACACCTTC. Its translation: CASSSLGGNYGYTF.

The chain is built from TRBV7-6 and TRBJ2-3; the D gene is possibly TRBD1 (5 bases). There are 14 residues in the CDR3. Germline V gene sequence: CDR1 SGHVS, CDR2 FNYEAQ. V lost 4 bases and J 1 base, leaving 9 bases between the germline ends. The CDR3: CASSSRVGTDTQYF. CDR3 bases: TGTGCCAGCAGCTCCAGGGTGGGCACAGATACGCAGTATTTT.

The rearrangement uses TRBV5-4 and TRBJ1-4; unclear D gene. This CDR3 region has 13 residues. In germline, CDR1 is SGHNT, CDR2 YYREEE (reference sequence). V lost 4 bases to trimming and J lost 5 bases, with 9 bases between them. This CDR3 reads CASSPELNEKLFF. The CDR3 nucleotides are TGTGCCAGCAGCCCCGAACTAAATGAAAAACTGTTTTTT.

The chain has TRBV5-1 and TRBJ2-1; a possible D gene is TRBD2 (6 bases). The germline V and J ends were trimmed by 6 bases and 7 bases, with 26 bases remaining between them. Germline loops: CDR1 SGHRS, CDR2 YFSETQ. CDR3 size: 17 residues. The DNA for the CDR3 is TGCGCCAGCAACCCGGCCAACTTGGGTCAGGGAGGAAATGAGCAGTTCTTC. Translating gives CASNPANLGQGGNEQFF.

The chain carries TRBV7-6 and TRBJ2-7; TRBD1 matches 7 bases. Germline V gene lookup returns CDR1 SGHVS and CDR2 FNYEAQ. The length of the CDR3 is 16 residues. V trimming: 2 bases; J trimming: 5 bases; junction bases outside the gene matches: 12. The CDR3 sequence is CASSLSGQASIHEQYF. In nucleotides, the CDR3 is TGTGCCAGCAGCTTATCAGGACAGGCAAGTATCCACGAGCAGTACTTC.